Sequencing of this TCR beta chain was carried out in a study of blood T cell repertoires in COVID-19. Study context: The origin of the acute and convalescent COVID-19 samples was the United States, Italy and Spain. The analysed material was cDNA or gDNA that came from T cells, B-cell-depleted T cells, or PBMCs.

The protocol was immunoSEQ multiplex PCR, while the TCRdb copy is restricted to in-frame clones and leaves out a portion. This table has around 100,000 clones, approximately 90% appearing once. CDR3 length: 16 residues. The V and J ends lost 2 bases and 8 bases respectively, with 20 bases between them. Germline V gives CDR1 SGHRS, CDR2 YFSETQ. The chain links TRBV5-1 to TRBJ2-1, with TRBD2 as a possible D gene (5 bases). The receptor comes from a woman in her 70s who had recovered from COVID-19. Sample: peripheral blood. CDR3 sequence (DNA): TGCGCCAGCAGCTTTCTATCGGGGTACGGCGGCGATGAGCAGTTCTTC. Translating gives CASSFLSGYGGDEQFF.